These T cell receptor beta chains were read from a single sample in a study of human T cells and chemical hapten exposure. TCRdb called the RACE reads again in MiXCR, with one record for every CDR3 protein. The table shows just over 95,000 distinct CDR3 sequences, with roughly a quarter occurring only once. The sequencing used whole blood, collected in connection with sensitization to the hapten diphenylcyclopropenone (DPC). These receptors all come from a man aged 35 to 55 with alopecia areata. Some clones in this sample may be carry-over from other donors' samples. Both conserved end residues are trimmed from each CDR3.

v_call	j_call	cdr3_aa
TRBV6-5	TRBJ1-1	ASSYSRHSLTEAF
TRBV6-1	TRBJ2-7	ASSEETLAPYEQY
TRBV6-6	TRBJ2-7	ASSYSRQGASYEQY
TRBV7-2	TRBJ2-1	ASSFHTLFEQF
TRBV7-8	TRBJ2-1	ASSRWDGNRYEQF
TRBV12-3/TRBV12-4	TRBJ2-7	ASSMGQSPYEQY
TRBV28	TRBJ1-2	ASSSRAKPPRLT
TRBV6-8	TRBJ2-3	ASGRTSGTDTQY
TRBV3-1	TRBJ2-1	ASGGDNEQF
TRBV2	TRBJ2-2	ASSLTEGTGELF
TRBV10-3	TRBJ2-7	AIRQASYTYEQY
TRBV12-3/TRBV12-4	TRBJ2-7	ASSGGLTYAYEQY
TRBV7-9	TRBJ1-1	ASSSIKDLNTEAF
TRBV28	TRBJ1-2	ASSLRGRDYGYT
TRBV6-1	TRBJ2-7	ASLRLAGSYEQY
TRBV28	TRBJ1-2	ASSWSVGYGYT
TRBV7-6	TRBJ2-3	ASSPQAGGYTDTQY